The entry below describes one T cell receptor (beta chain). The sample is drawn from a study of blood T cell repertoires in COVID-19. Whole-study context: COVID-19 samples from acute and convalescent phases originated in the United States, Italy and Spain.

Participants were aged about 18 to 100 years from some 24 US areas. Which cohort a participant joined came from the clinical history participants gave. The data were produced by immunoSEQ multiplex PCR, yet TCRdb's version contains in-frame clones alone and is incomplete. The table lists under 250,000 clones, about 91% of them singletons. Sequencing used PBMCs or T cells enriched from blood (not recorded which). The origin of this receptor is a woman in her thirties with acute COVID-19.

Here the CDR3 DNA reads TGTGCCAGCAGCCACTTGCGGACCCAGTACTTC. As protein: CASSHLRTQYF. The rearrangement uses TRBV3-1 (or the pseudogene TRBV3-2) and TRBJ2-5; D unresolved. Germline V CDR1 and CDR2: LGHDT, YNNKEL (reference sequence). The V end was cut by 3 bases, the J end by 7 bases, with 6 bases between. This CDR3 has 11 residues.